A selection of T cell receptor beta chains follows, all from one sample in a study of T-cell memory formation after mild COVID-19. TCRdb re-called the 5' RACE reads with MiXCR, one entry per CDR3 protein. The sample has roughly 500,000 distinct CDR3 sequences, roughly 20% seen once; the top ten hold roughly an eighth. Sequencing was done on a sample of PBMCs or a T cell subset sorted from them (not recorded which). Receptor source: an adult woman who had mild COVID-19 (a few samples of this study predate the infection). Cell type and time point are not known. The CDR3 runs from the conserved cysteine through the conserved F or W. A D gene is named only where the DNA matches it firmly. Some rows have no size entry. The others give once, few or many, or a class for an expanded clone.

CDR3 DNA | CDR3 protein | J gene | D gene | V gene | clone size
TGTGCCAGCAGGGGGGCCTGGGACAGGGGGCCGAACACTGAAGCTTTCTTT | CASRGAWDRGPNTEAFF | TRBJ1-1 | TRBD1 | TRBV6-5 | few
TGCAGCGTCCACAGGGGAAATACGCAGTATTTT | CSVHRGNTQYF | TRBJ2-3 | TRBD1 | TRBV29-1 | few
TGTGCCACTCGTCCCTCCTACGAGCAGTACTTC | CATRPSYEQYF | TRBJ2-7 | . | TRBV24-1 | .
TGCGCCAGCAGCCGCCACCGGGGACTAGCGGGGGGGAATTTAACAGATACGCAGTATTTT | CASSRHRGLAGGNLTDTQYF | TRBJ2-3 | TRBD2 | TRBV4-1 | .
TGTGCCTGGAGTGTGGGCCCGCGGCAGTTCTTC | CAWSVGPRQFF | TRBJ2-1 | . | TRBV30 | .
TGTGCCAGCAGCTTAGTTCTAGCGGGCAGGGCCACTGAAGCTTTCTTT | CASSLVLAGRATEAFF | TRBJ1-1 | . | TRBV7-2 | few
TGTGCCAGCAGTAGGGACGGGTCCGGGGAGCTGTTTTTT | CASSRDGSGELFF | TRBJ2-2 | . | TRBV12-3/TRBV12-4 | few
TGTGCCAGTAAAAACCGTGGGGGGGAGACCCAGTACTTC | CASKNRGGETQYF | TRBJ2-5 | . | TRBV19 | few
TGTGCCAGCAGTGTCGGGACGGGGGAGCAGTACTTC | CASSVGTGEQYF | TRBJ2-7 | . | TRBV6-1 | few
TGTGCCAGCAGCCCCCCGGGACTAGCGGGAGTTGGCCAAGAGACCCAGTACTTC | CASSPPGLAGVGQETQYF | TRBJ2-5 | TRBD2 | TRBV7-6 | few
TGCGCCAGCAGCACAGGACTAGCGGGGGGCCTTACCTACGAGCAGTACTTC | CASSTGLAGGLTYEQYF | TRBJ2-7 | TRBD2 | TRBV5-1 | few
TGTGCCAGCTTTAAATCTACTAGCGGGGGGGCTCGAGAGCAGTACTTC | CASFKSTSGGAREQYF | TRBJ2-7 | TRBD2 | TRBV12-3/TRBV12-4 | few
TGTGCCAGCAGCAAGCACGGGACAGGTACGGCGGAGACCCAGTACTTC | CASSKHGTGTAETQYF | TRBJ2-5 | TRBD1 | TRBV7-9 | few
TGTGCCAGCAGCCGTAGCGGGGGGGCCTCCTACGAGCAGTACTTC | CASSRSGGASYEQYF | TRBJ2-7 | TRBD2 | TRBV7-9 | many
TGTGCCAGCAGTTACTCATTGGGGGCAGGGGCCAACGTCCTGACTTTC | CASSYSLGAGANVLTF | TRBJ2-6 | . | TRBV6-5 | many
TGTGCCAGCGATAAAAACAGGGGTTCGGACGAGCAGTACTTC | CASDKNRGSDEQYF | TRBJ2-7 | TRBD1 | TRBV6-2/TRBV6-3 | .